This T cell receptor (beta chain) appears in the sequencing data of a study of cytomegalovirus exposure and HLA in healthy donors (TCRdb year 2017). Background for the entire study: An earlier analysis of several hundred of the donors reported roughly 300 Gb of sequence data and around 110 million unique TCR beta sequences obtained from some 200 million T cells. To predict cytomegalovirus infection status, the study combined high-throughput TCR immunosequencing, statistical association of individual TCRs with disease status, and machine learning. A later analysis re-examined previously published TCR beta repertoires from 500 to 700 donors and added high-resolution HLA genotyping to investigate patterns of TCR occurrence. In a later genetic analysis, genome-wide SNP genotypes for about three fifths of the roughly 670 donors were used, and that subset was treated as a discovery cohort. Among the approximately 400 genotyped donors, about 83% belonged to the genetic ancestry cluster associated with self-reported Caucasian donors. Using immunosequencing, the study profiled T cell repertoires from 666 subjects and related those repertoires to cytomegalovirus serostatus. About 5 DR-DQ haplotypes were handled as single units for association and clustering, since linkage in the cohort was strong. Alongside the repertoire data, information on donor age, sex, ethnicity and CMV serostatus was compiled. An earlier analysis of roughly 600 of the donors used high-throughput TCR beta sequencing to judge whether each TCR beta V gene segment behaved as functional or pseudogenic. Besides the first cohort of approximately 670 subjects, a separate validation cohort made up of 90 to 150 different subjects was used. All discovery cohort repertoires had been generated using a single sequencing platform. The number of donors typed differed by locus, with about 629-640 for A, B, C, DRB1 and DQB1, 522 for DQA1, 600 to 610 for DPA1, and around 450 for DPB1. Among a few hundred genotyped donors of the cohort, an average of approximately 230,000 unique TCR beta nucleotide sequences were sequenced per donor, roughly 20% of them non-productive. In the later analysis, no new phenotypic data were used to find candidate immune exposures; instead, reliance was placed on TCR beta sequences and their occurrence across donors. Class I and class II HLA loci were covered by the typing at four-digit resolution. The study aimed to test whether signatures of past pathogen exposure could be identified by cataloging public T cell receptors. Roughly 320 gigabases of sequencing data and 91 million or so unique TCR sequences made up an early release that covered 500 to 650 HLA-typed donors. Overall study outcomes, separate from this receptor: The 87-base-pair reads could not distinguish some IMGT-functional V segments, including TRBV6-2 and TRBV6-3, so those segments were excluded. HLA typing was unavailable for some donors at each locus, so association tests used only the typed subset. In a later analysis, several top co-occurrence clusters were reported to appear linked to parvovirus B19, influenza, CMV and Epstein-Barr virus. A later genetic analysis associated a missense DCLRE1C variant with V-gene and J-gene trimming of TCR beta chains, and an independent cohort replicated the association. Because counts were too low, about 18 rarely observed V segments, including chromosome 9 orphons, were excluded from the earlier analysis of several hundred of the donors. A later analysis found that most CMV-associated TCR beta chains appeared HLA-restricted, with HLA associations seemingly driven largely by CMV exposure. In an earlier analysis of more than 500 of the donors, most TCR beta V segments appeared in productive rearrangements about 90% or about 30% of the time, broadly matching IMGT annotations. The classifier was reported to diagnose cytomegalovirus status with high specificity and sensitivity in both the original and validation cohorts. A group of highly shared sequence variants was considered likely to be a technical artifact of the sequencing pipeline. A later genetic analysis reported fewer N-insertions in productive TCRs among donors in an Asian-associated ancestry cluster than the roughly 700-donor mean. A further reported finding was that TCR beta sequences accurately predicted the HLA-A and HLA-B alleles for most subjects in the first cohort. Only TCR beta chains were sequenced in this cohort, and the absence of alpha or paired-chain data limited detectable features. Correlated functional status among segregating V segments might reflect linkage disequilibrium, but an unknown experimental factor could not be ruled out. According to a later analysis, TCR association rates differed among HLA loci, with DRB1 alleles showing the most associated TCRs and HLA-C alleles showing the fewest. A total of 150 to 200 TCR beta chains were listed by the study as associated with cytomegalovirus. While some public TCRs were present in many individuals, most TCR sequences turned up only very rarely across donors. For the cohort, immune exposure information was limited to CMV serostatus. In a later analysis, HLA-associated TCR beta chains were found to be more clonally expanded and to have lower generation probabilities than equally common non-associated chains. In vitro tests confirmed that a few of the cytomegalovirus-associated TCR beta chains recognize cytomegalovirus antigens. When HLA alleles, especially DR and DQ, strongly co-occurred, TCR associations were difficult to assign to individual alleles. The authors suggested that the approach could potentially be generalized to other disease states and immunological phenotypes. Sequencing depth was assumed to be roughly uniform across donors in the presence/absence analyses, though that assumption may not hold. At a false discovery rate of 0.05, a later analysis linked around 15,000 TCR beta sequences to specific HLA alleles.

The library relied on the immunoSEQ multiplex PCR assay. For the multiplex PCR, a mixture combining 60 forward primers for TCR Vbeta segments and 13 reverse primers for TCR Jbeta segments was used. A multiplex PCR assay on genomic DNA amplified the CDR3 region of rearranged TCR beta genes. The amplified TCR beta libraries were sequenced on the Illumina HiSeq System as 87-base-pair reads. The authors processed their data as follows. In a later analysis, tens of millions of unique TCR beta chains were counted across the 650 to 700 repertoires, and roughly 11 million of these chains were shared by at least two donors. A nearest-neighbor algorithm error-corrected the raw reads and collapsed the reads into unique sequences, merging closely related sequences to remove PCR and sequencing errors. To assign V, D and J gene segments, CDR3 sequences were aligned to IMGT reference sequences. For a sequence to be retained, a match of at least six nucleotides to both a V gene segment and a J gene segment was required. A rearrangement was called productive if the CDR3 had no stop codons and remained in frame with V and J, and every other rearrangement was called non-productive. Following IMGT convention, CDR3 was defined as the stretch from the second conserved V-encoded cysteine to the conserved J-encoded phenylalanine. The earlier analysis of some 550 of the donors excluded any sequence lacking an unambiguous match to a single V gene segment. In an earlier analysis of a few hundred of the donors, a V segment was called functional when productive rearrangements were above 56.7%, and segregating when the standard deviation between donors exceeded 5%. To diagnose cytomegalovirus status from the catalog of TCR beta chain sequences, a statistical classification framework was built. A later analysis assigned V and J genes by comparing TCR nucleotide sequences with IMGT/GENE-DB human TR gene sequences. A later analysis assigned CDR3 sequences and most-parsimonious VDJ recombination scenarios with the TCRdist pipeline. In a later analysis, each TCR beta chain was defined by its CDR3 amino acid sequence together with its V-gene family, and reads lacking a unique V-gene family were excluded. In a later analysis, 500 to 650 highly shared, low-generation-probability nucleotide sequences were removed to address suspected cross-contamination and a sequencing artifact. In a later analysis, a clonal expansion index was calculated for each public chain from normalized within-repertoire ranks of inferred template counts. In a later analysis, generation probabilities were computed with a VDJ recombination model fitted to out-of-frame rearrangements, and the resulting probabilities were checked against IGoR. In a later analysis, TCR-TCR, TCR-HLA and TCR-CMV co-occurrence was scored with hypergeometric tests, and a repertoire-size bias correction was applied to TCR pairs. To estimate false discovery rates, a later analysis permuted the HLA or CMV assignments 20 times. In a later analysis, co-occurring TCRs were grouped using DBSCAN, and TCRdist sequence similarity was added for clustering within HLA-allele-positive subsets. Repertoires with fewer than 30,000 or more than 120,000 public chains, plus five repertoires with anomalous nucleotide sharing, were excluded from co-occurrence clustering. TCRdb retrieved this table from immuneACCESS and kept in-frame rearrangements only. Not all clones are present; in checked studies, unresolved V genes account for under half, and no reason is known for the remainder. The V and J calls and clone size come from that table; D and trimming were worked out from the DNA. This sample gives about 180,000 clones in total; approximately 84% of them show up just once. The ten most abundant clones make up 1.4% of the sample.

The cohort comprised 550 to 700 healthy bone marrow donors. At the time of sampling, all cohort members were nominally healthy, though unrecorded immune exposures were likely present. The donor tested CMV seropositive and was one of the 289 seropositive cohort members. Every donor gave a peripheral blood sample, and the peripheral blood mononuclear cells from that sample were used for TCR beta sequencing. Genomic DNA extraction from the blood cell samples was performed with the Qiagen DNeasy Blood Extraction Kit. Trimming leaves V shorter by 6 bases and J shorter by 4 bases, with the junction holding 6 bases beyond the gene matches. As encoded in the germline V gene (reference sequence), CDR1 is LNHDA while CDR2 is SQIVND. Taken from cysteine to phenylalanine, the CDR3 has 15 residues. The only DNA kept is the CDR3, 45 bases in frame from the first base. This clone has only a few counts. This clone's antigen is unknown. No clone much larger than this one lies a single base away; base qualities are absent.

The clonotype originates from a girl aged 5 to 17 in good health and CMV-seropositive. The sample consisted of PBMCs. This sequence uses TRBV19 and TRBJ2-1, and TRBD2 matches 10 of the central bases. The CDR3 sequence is CASSWTSGDYNEQFF. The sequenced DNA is TGTGCCAGTAGCTGGACTAGCGGAGATTACAATGAGCAGTTCTTC.